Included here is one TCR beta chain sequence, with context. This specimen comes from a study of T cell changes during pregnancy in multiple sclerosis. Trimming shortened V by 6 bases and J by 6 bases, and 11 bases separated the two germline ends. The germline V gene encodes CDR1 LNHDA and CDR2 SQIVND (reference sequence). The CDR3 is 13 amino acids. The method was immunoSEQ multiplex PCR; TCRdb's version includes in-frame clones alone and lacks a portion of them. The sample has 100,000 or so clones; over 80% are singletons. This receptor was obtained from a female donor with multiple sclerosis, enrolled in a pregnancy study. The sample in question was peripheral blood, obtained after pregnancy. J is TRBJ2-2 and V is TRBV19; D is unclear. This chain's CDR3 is CASSTHRAGELFF. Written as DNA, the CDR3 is TGTGCCAGTAGCACACATCGGGCCGGGGAGCTGTTTTTT.